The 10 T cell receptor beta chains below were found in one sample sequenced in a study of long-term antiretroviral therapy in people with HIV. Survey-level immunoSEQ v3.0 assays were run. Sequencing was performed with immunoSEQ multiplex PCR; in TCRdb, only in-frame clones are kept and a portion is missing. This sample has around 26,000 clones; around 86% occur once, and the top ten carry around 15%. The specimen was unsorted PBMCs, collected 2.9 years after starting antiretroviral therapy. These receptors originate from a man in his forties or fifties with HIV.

The CDR3, as DNA: TGCAGCGTATTGACAGGGGATGAAAAACTGTTTTTT. Protein: CSVLTGDEKLFF. The chain is built from TRBV29-1 and TRBJ1-4; 8 positions match TRBD1. Germline-derived CDR1 and CDR2 are SQVTM and ANQGSEA. The V segment lost 6 bases and the J segment 6 bases; nucleotides outside the gene matches: 3. The CDR3 spans 12 residues.

This chain's CDR3 is CASSRGRGEKLFF. The CDR3 nucleotides are TGTGCCAGCAGCCGGGGGCGGGGGGAAAAACTGTTTTTT. V is TRBV11-2 and J is TRBJ1-4, with a possible D match to TRBD1 (6 bases). CDR3 size: 13 residues. Trimming cost V 5 bases and J 8 bases, with 12 bases left between them. Germline values: CDR1 SGHAT, CDR2 FQNNGV.

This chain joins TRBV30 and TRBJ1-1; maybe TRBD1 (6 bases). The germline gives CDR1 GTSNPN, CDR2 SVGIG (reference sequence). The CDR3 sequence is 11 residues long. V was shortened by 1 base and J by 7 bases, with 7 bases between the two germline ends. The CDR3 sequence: CAWSGTVEAFF. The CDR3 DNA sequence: TGTGCCTGGAGTGGGACAGTTGAAGCTTTCTTT.

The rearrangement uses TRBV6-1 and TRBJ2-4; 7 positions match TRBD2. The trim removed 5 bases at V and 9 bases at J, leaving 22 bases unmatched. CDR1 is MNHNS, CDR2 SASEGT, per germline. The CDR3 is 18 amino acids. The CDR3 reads CASSQGLGGAGVRSIQYF. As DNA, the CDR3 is TGTGCCAGCAGTCAAGGGCTAGGCGGCGCGGGGGTACGAAGCATTCAGTACTTC.

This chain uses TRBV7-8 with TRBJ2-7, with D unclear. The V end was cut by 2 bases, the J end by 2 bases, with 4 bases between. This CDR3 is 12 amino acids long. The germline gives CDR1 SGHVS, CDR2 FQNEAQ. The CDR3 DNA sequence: TGTGCCAGCAGCTTATACCCCTACGAGCAGTACTTC. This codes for CASSLYPYEQYF.

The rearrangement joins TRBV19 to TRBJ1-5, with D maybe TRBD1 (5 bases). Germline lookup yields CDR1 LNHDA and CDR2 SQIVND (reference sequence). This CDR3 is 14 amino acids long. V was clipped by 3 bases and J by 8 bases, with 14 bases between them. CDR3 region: CASSIGGSVEPQHF. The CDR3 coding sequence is TGTGCCAGTAGTATCGGGGGATCGGTGGAGCCCCAGCATTTT.

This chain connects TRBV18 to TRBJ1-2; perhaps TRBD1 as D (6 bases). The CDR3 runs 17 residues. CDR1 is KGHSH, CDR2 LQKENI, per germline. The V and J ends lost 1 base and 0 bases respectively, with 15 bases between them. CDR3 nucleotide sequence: TGTGCCAGCTCACCACGGATCACAGGGTCGACTAACTATGGCTACACCTTC. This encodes CASSPRITGSTNYGYTF.

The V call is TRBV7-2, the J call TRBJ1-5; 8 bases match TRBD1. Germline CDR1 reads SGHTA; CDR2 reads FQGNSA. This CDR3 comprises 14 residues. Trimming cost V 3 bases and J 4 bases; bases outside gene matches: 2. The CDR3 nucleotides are TGTGCCAGCAGCTTGGGACAGGTTAATCAGCCCCAGCATTTT. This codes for CASSLGQVNQPQHF.

The chain's CDR3 is CASSQGTGGLLYTF. CDR3 in DNA: TGTGCCAGCAGCCAAGGGACAGGGGGGCTTCTCTACACCTTC. The J gene is TRBJ1-2, the V gene TRBV2; 11 bases line up with TRBD1. The CDR3 spans 14 residues. From germline, CDR1 is SNHLY and CDR2 FYNNEI. V lost 6 bases and J lost 10; bases outside the gene matches: 10.

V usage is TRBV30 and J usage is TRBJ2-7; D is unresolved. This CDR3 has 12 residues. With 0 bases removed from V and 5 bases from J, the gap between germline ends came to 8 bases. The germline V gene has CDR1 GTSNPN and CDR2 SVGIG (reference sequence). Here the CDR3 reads CAWSVLLNEQYF. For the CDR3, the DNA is TGTGCCTGGAGTGTTTTACTGAACGAGCAGTACTTC.